The clone carrying this T cell receptor (delta chain) was counted between two and nine times. Its antigen is unidentified. The protein TCRdb lists belongs to a much larger clone and differs from this DNA's translation at residue 17, which points to a read error; the protein shown is made from the DNA. The data are from a study of γδ T cells in repeated Plasmodium falciparum infection. On the study more broadly: Over roughly 600 days, donors received four mosquito-bite P. falciparum NF54 infections. Timepoints: baseline, immediately before selected infections, and 21 days after every infection. Study-level points and caveats: Over time and infection, Vgamma9/Vdelta2+ repertoires remained highly stable and polyclonal.

TCRdb re-processed the multiplex PCR reads using CATT. The sample carries 75,000 to 95,000 delta-chain clones, 0.98% recorded once. Flow sorting of PBMC yielded separate Vgamma9/Vdelta2+ and Vdelta2-negative gammadelta T cell populations for bulk repertoire analysis. This CDR3 has 22 amino acids. From germline, CDR1 is GEAIGNYY and CDR2 EKD. J was trimmed by 3 bases and V by 0 bases; bases with no gene match: 24. The sample comprised gamma-delta T cells from blood. This chain links TRDV2 with TRDJ1; 10 nucleotides match TRDD3. Since TCRdb gives no J gene, matching the DNA to germline was used here to assign it. The sequence came from a pool of human donors (malaria-infected and uninfected, not separated). CDR3 in DNA: TGTGCCTGTGACACCGTTCGGGGGGATACGCACCGGAGGCCTTCGTACTCCGATAAACTCATCTTT. It encodes CACDTVRGDTHRRPSYSDKLIF.